Below, one T cell receptor beta chain is given with its context. Assay: immunoSEQ multiplex PCR; the TCRdb copy retains only in-frame clones and omits some. The data hold about 170,000 clones, with 82% observed a single time. The sample comes from a study of blood T cell repertoires in COVID-19. About the research overall: Samples representing acute and convalescent COVID-19 were sourced from the United States, Italy and Spain. From T cells, B-cell-depleted T cells, or PBMCs came the material, which was cDNA or gDNA.

The germline V gene encodes CDR1 LGHDT and CDR2 YNNKEL (reference sequence). This CDR3 has 15 amino acids. The ends lost 4 bases at V and 0 bases at J; junction bases unmatched: 3. Material for sequencing was peripheral blood. V gene TRBV3-1 (or the pseudogene TRBV3-2) combines with J gene TRBJ1-5; 7 bases are shared with TRBD1. This clonotype was sampled from an elderly woman with active or convalescent COVID-19. CDR3 nucleotide sequence: TGTGCCAGCAGCCGGGACAGTTATAGCAATCAGCCCCAGCATTTT. Encoded protein: CASSRDSYSNQPQHF.